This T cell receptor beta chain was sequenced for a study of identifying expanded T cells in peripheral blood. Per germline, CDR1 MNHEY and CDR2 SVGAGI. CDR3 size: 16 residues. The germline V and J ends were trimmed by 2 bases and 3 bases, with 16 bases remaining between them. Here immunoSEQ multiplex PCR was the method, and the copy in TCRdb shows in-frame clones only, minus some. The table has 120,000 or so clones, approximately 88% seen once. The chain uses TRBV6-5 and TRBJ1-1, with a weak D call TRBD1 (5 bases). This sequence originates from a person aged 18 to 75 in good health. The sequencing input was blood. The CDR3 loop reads CASSYQSGLGDTEAFF. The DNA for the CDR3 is TGTGCCAGCAGTTACCAATCGGGGTTGGGGGACACTGAAGCTTTCTTT.